These T cell receptor beta chains were read from a single sample in a study of T cells after yellow fever vaccination. TCRdb analysed the 5' RACE reads with MiXCR anew, one entry per CDR3 protein. The top ten clones hold more than 3% of a sample with 250,000 to 300,000 distinct CDR3 sequences, over 4.5% of them seen once. The input for sequencing was CD4+ T cells sorted from PBMCs, taken on the day of the yellow fever booster vaccination. These TCRs come from a man aged 18 to 29 who received the YFV17D yellow fever vaccine. Both conserved end residues are part of each CDR3. Each record gives: J gene, clone size, V gene, D gene, CDR3 DNA, CDR3 protein. The D gene is left open where the match is weak. The listing skips clone size in some rows; elsewhere it reads once, few, many or a size class.

TRBJ2-5 | many | TRBV6-2/TRBV6-3 | NA | TGTGCCAGCAAACGCTTCTCCGGCCAAGGGGAGACCCAGTACTTC | CASKRFSGQGETQYF
TRBJ2-1 | NA | TRBV7-9 | TRBD1 | TGTGCCAGCAGCCCGGGACAGGGGTTTACTGCTGAGCAGTTCTTC | CASSPGQGFTAEQFF
TRBJ1-2 | many | TRBV4-1 | NA | TGCGCCAGCAGCCAAGATCTAACGAACTATGGCTACACCTTC | CASSQDLTNYGYTF
TRBJ2-3 | many | TRBV7-2 | NA | TGTGCCAGCAGCTTAGCCGCCCCTAGAGATACGCAGTATTTT | CASSLAAPRDTQYF
TRBJ1-5 | many | TRBV4-3 | NA | TGCGCCAGCAGCCAAGCCGAAGAACAGCCCCAGCATTTT | CASSQAEEQPQHF
TRBJ2-2 | few | TRBV7-2 | NA | TGTGCCAGCAGCTTGACAGACACCGGGGAGCTGTTTTTT | CASSLTDTGELFF
TRBJ1-2 | NA | TRBV5-6 | TRBD1 | TGTGCCAGCAGCTCGGGACAGTCGCGGGCTAACTATGGCTACACCTTC | CASSSGQSRANYGYTF
TRBJ2-3 | NA | TRBV28 | TRBD2 | TGTGCCAGCAGTTTACTCCTTCTGCGGGGGGGCCTGGTCACAGATACGCAGTATTTT | CASSLLLLRGGLVTDTQYF
TRBJ1-1 | few | TRBV7-9 | NA | TGTGCCAGCAGCTTAGCGCCCCTTGGACAAGTCATGAACACTGAAGCTTTCTTT | CASSLAPLGQVMNTEAFF
TRBJ1-1 | NA | TRBV2 | NA | TGTGCCAGCAGCGCGTCAGATATTGAAGCTTTCTTT | CASSASDIEAFF
TRBJ2-7 | many | TRBV7-2 | NA | TGTGCCAGCAGCTTCGGGCAGTACGAGCAGTACTTC | CASSFGQYEQYF
TRBJ2-1 | few | TRBV11-2 | TRBD1 | TGTGCCAGCAGCTATCGTACAGGGGTCAGTGAGCAGTTCTTC | CASSYRTGVSEQFF
TRBJ1-5 | NA | TRBV5-1 | NA | TGCGCCAGCAGCCTTATGGACAGTCTCAATCAGCCCCAGCATTTT | CASSLMDSLNQPQHF
TRBJ1-6 | many | TRBV5-1 | NA | TGCGCCAGCAGCTTGGAACAGGTGAATTCACCCCTCCACTTT | CASSLEQVNSPLHF
TRBJ1-4 | few | TRBV5-1 | NA | TGCGCCAGCAGCTTGGAAGGGTCAACTAATGAAAAACTGTTTTTT | CASSLEGSTNEKLFF
TRBJ2-3 | many | TRBV20-1 | NA | TGCAGTGCTAGTCAGTTAGCGGAAAACACAGATACGCAGTATTTT | CSASQLAENTDTQYF
TRBJ2-1 | NA | TRBV21-1 | NA | TGTGCCAGAACCACGGACACCCGGGACAATGAGCAGTTCTTC | CARTTDTRDNEQFF
TRBJ2-7 | NA | TRBV10-3 | TRBD2 | TGTGCCACCGGGACTAGTGGTTTTGAGCAGTACTTC | CATGTSGFEQYF
TRBJ2-3 | many | TRBV7-2 | TRBD2 | TGTGCCAGCAGCTTAAGGCGGGGGACCGCGGGGACGCAGTATTTT | CASSLRRGTAGTQYF
TRBJ2-1 | many | TRBV2 | TRBD2 | TGTGCCTCCAGTGGGGGGGGTGCCCACAATGAGCAGTTCTTC | CASSGGGAHNEQFF
TRBJ2-6 | many | TRBV20-1 | NA | TGCAGTGCTCTCGGATCCTCTGGGGCCAACGTCCTGACTTTC | CSALGSSGANVLTF
TRBJ2-7 | many | TRBV20-1 | TRBD2 | TGCAGTGCCCTTAGCGGGGGGGCCACCGAGCAGTACTTC | CSALSGGATEQYF
TRBJ2-4 | many | TRBV12-3/TRBV12-4 | NA | TGTGCCAGCAGTCTCTATTCTAGCGTCTGGTCCAAAAACATTCAGTACTTC | CASSLYSSVWSKNIQYF
TRBJ2-7 | NA | TRBV9 | NA | TGTGCCAGCAGCCAAGGACACGGGTTCTCCTACGAGCAGTACTTC | CASSQGHGFSYEQYF